This record looks at one TCR beta chain sequence and its context. Its specificity is not known. The data originate from a study of CD8+ T cells in alopecia areata. Study results and caveats: Having one nonresponder leaves uncertain how baseline CD8+ expansion relates to response.

The treatment denotes: oral pan-JAK inhibitor, 5-10 mg twice daily. CD4+ and CD8+ T cells were sorted from PBMCs stained for CD3, CD4 and CD8. Following extraction, RNA underwent reverse transcription to cDNA, which served as the sequencing template. Profiled with immunoSEQ multiplex PCR; TCRdb holds only in-frame clones, not every one. This sample has around 210,000 clones; 64% occur once, and the top ten carry around 4.2%. Germline V CDR1 and CDR2: SGDLS, YYNGEE. V lost 0 bases to trimming and J lost 7 bases; unmatched junction nucleotides: 4. This CDR3 is built from 14 residues. This clonotype was sampled from a human donor with alopecia areata. The chain links TRBV9 to TRBJ2-1; TRBD2 matches 7 bases. The source was CD4+ T cells sorted from blood, collected at week 4, from a patient treated with tofacitinib. The CDR3 DNA follows: TGTGCCAGCAGCGTAGGCCTAGCGGTGAATGAGCAGTTCTTC. The encoded protein is CASSVGLAVNEQFF.